These 9 T cell receptor beta chains originate from one sample sequenced in a study of blood T cells in healthy people across ages. The use of a sample-barcoded 5' primer and a J-beta primer mix characterized a second PCR of roughly 6 to 11 cycles. TCRdb redid the calling of the 5' RACE reads with MiXCR, one entry per CDR3 protein. The sample lists over 1,500,000 distinct CDR3 sequences; 39% were seen once. Material: blood. These receptors were obtained from a human donor in good health.

V usage is TRBV7-9 and J usage is TRBJ1-1; TRBD1 matches at 10 bases. Germline CDR1 is SEHNR and CDR2 is FQNEAQ (reference sequence). The V gene end was trimmed by 4 bases and the J gene end by 4 bases; junction bases not matched to a gene: 3. CDR3 size: 14 residues. The DNA of the CDR3 is TGTGCCAGCAGCTCGGGACAGGGGCCCACTGAAGCTTTCTTT. Its translation is CASSSGQGPTEAFF.

J is TRBJ2-1 and V is TRBV7-9; D gene unclear. With 1 base removed from V and 8 bases from J, the gap between germline ends came to 12 bases. This CDR3 is built from 14 residues. Germline V gives CDR1 SEHNR, CDR2 FQNEAQ (reference sequence). In DNA, the CDR3 is TGTGCCAGCAGCTTAGTATTAGCATCCGATGAGCAGTTCTTC. Protein sequence: CASSLVLASDEQFF.

This clonotype came up a few times. CDR3 sequence reads: CASSQAGGEAYEQYF. CDR3 DNA sequence: TGCGCCAGCAGTCAAGCAGGGGGCGAGGCCTACGAGCAGTACTTC. V is TRBV5-1 and J is TRBJ2-7; 8 nucleotides agree with TRBD1. The CDR3 has 15 residues. The ends lost 5 bases at V and 2 bases at J; junction bases unmatched: 9. Germline values: CDR1 SGHRS, CDR2 YFSETQ.

This chain links TRBV29-1 with TRBJ1-2, with D uncertain. Germline-derived CDR1 and CDR2 are SQVTM and ANQGSEA. Trimming removed 0 bases at V and 12 bases at J, with 14 bases between. This CDR3 has 12 residues. The CDR3 DNA is TGCAGCGTTGAAGATCAGGCTGAACGAGACACCTTC. Translated: CSVEDQAERDTF.

The gene calls are TRBV5-1 and TRBJ1-1; D not resolved. This CDR3 has 14 residues. Per germline, CDR1 SGHRS and CDR2 YFSETQ. V dropped 0 bases and J dropped 4 bases, with 10 bases sitting between them. The CDR3 here is CASSLGTWSTEAFF. Here the CDR3 DNA reads TGCGCCAGCAGCTTGGGAACCTGGAGCACTGAAGCTTTCTTT.

The chain combines TRBV10-3 with TRBJ2-5, with TRBD1 identical over 7 bases. Looked up from germline, CDR1 is ENHRY and CDR2 is SYGVKD. Unmatched junction bases numbered 7, after V lost 6 bases and J lost 3 bases. The CDR3 extends over 14 amino acids. The CDR3 DNA follows: TGTGCCATCAGGGACCCAGACAGGGAAGAGACCCAGTACTTC. Its translation: CAIRDPDREETQYF.

Here the CDR3 reads CASSLSPPQQETQYF. The CDR3 DNA reads TGCGCCAGCAGCTTAAGTCCGCCGCAACAAGAGACCCAGTACTTC. The V gene is TRBV5-1, the J gene TRBJ2-5; no clear D gene. The V gene's germline CDR1 is SGHRS and CDR2 YFSETQ. The CDR3 is 15 amino acids. V was pared by 2 bases and J by 2 bases, with 13 bases between.

This clonotype has only a few counts. This rearrangement joins TRBV6-1 to TRBJ1-5, with 7 bases aligning to TRBD1. The CDR3 runs to 15 residues. Losses at the gene ends were 2 bases for V and 4 bases for J; bases not matched to a gene: 5. Germline CDR1 reads MNHNS; CDR2 reads SASEGT. DNA of the CDR3: TGTGCCAGCAGTGAATCCCGACAGGGAAATCAGCCCCAGCATTTT. It yields the protein CASSESRQGNQPQHF.

The rearrangement joins TRBV18 to TRBJ2-5; D is unclear. The CDR3 is 14 residues long. The V gene lost 1 base and the J gene lost 1 base, with 7 bases spanning the gap. Germline values: CDR1 KGHSH, CDR2 LQKENI. In nucleotides, the CDR3 is TGTGCCAGCTCACCACAGAGCAGCCAAGAGACCCAGTACTTC. It yields the protein CASSPQSSQETQYF.